This T cell receptor (beta chain) was found in a study of Ad26.COV2.S vaccination and SARS-CoV-2 variants. Study at large: Ad26.COV2.S was injected intramuscularly once or twice, 56 days apart. Study outcomes and limitations: Measurements of TCR breadth and depth may have given underestimates of the total T cell responses. Comparable non-spike TCR breadth was observed in vaccine and placebo recipients.

Profiling relied on immunoSEQ multiplex PCR, and the TCRdb table lists in-frame clones only, not all of them. The table includes about 320,000 clones, about 90% detected once. Treatment: about 20 received Ad26.COV2.S at low or high dose, single or two shots; five or six received placebo; per-sample allocation not given. Samples were taken on day 63 after the first vaccine or placebo injection. Germline CDR1 reads MNHNY; CDR2 reads SVGAGI (reference sequence). The J segment lost 9 bases and the V segment lost 7 bases, leaving 17 bases of the junction unmatched. The length of the CDR3 is 16 residues. Remarks on this clone: Antigen unknown.

The chain links TRBV6-6 to TRBJ2-3; 9 positions match TRBD2. This receptor was taken from a person between 18 and 65 years old who received the Ad26.COV2.S COVID-19 vaccine or a placebo. Sequencing was performed on peripheral blood, taken in a trial of Ad26.COV2.S vaccine versus placebo. This chain's CDR3 is CASTPWGLAGQGTQYF. CDR3 sequence (DNA): TGTGCCAGCACTCCTTGGGGGCTAGCGGGGCAGGGGACGCAGTATTTT.